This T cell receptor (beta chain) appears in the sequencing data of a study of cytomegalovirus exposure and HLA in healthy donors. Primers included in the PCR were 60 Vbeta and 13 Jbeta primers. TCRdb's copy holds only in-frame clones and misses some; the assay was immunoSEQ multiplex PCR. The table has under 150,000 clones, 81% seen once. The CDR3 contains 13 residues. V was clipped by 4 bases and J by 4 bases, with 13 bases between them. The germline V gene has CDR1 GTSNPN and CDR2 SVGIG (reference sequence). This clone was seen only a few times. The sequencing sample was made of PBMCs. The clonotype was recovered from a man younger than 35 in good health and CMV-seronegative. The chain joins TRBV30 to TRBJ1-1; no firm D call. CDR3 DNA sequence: TGTGCCTGGACCCCCCCGGGATTCACTGAAGCTTTCTTT. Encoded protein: CAWTPPGFTEAFF.